This record looks at one T cell receptor beta chain sequence and its context. These data belong to a study of technical replicates of blood from several donors. The data were produced by immunoSEQ multiplex PCR, yet TCRdb's version contains in-frame clones alone and is incomplete. This table has roughly 85,000 clones, 94% appearing once. Sequences were obtained from T cells isolated from PBMCs. The receptor was derived from a human donor in good health.

The CDR3 sequence: CASNPIGSGTLLAYEQYF. In DNA, the CDR3 is TGTGCCAGCAACCCGATAGGTTCCGGGACACTTCTCGCCTACGAGCAGTACTTC. The chain links TRBV27 to TRBJ2-7; tentatively, D is TRBD1 (6 bases). Per the germline V gene, CDR1 is MNHEY and CDR2 is SMNVEV (reference sequence). This CDR3 has 18 residues. Trimming cost V 7 bases and J 2 bases, with 27 bases left between them.